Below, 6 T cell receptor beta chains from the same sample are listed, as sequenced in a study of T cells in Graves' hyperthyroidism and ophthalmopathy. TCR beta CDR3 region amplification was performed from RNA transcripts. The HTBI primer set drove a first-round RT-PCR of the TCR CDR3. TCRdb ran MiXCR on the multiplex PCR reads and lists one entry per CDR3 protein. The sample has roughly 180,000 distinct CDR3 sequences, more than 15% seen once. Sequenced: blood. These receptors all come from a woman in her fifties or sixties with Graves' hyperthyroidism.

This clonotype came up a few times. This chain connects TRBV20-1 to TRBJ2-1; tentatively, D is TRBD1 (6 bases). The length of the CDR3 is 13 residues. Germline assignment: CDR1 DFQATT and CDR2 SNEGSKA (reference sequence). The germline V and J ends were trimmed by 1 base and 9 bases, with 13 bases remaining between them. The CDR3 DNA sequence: TGCAGTGCTAGAGGGGGGCAACCAGGTGAGCAGTTCTTC. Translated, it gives CSARGGQPGEQFF.

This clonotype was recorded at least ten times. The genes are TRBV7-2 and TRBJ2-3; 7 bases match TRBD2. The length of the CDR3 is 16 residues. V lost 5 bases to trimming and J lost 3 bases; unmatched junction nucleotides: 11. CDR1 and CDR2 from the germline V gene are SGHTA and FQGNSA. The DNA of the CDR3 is TGTGCCAGCAGCCCCAACCTTTGGGGGGGGACAGATACGCAGTATTTT. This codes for CASSPNLWGGTDTQYF.

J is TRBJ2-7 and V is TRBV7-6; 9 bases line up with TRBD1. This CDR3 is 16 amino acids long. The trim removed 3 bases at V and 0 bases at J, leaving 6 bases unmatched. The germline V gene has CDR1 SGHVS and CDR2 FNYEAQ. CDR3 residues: CASSFGTGTSSYEQYF. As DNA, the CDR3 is TGTGCCAGCAGCTTCGGGACAGGGACGAGCTCCTACGAGCAGTACTTC.

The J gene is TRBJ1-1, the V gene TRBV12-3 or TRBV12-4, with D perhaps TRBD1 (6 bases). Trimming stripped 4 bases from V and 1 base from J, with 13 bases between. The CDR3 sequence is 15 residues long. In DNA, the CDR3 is TGTGCCAGCAGTTGGTGGGGGGCCACGAACACTGAAGCTTTCTTT. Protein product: CASSWWGATNTEAFF.

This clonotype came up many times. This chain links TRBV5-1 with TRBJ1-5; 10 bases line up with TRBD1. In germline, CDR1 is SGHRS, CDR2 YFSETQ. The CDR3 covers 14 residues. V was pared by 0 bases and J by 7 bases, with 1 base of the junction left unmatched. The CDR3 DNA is TGCGCCAGCAGCTTGGCGACAGGGGGCCAGCCCCAGCATTTT. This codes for CASSLATGGQPQHF. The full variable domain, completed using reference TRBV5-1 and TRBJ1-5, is KAGVTQTPRYLIKTRGQQVTLSCSPISGHRSVSWYQQTPGQGLQFLFEYFSETQRNKGNFPGRFSGRQFSNSRSEMNVSTLELGDSALYLCASSLATGGQPQHFGDGTRLSIL.

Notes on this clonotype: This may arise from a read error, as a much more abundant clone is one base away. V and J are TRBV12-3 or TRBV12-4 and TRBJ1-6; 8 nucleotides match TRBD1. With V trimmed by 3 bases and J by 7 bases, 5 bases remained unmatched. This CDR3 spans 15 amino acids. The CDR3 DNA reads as TGTGCCAGCAGTTTTAGCAGACAGGGGAATTCACCCCTCCACTTT. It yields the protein CASSFSRQGNSPLHF.